This T cell receptor (beta chain) came from a study of blood T cell repertoires in COVID-19. The wider study: COVID-19 samples collected from the United States, Italy and Spain covered acute and convalescent phases. From T cells, B-cell-depleted T cells, or PBMCs came the material, which was cDNA or gDNA.

Original processing notes: Amplification of reference gene primers provided the estimated nucleated cell counts. Produced via immunoSEQ multiplex PCR; TCRdb's table is partial and in-frame only. The V and J calls and clone size were taken over from that table, and D and trimming were inferred from the DNA. The sample records approximately 260,000 clones, about 85% being singletons. The V segment lost 5 bases and the J segment 0 bases; nucleotides outside the gene matches: 15. The CDR3 runs 19 residues. Germline CDR1 and CDR2: MNHEY and SMNVEV (reference sequence). This clone was counted once. The sample taken for sequencing was peripheral blood. This rearrangement joins TRBV27 to TRBJ2-4, with 8 bases identical to TRBD1. This TCR came from a man between 60 and 75 years old who had recovered from COVID-19. DNA of the CDR3: TGTGCCAGCAGTCTCCGACAGGGGTCGAGCTATGGAGCCAAAAACATTCAGTACTTC. Translation: CASSLRQGSSYGAKNIQYF.